Described below is a single TCR beta chain sequence and its context. Antigen: not known. Profiling relied on immunoSEQ multiplex PCR, and the TCRdb table lists in-frame clones only, not all of them. The sample holds approximately 2.5 million clones, approximately 93% seen once. This sample was included in a study of shared clonotypes between healthy human individuals. V was cut by 5 bases and J by 2 bases, with 13 bases left in between. Germline CDR1 MNHNS, CDR2 SASEGT. This CDR3 is 15 amino acids long. Study results and limitations: Generation probability values for non-shared clonotypes were lower than those for clonotypes shared by all four donors.

The specimen was naive CD4+ T cells from PBMCs. The subset is: CD45RA+ positively selected. J is TRBJ1-5 and V is TRBV6-1; TRBD1 might be the D (6 bases). This sequence originates from a man younger than 35 in good health. Some clones in this sample may be carry-over from other donors' samples. CDR3 in amino acids: CASSNGGAGNQPQHF. CDR3 DNA sequence: TGTGCCAGCAGTAACGGGGGCGCGGGCAATCAGCCCCAGCATTTT.